This is a list of T cell receptor beta chains from one sample in a study of T cell changes during pregnancy in multiple sclerosis. Libraries were prepared by immunoSEQ multiplex PCR; TCRdb keeps only in-frame clonotypes and omits some of them. This table has about 75,000 clones, 85% to 95% appearing once. This specimen was CD4+ T cells from peripheral blood mononuclear cells, taken before pregnancy. These receptors all come from a female donor with multiple sclerosis, enrolled in a pregnancy study. CDR3s include the opening cysteine and the closing phenylalanine or tryptophan. Each record gives: J gene, CDR3 length, V gene, D gene, CDR3 DNA, CDR3 protein. D genes are given only for firm matches.

TRBJ2-3	18	TRBV19	TRBD2	TGTGCCAGTAGTCCGAACGCGGGACTAGCGGGAAGACCAGATACGCAGTATTTT	CASSPNAGLAGRPDTQYF
TRBJ2-2	15	TRBV11-2	-	TGTGCCAGCAGCCGATCAGAGACAGCCACCGGGGAGCTGTTTTTT	CASSRSETATGELFF
TRBJ2-2	15	TRBV5-5	TRBD1	TGTGCCAGCAGCTCTTACGACAGGGGCGCCGGGGAGCTGTTTTTT	CASSSYDRGAGELFF
TRBJ2-7	14	TRBV30	-	TGTGCCTGGGGTCGGGTACTCAGCGCCTACGAGCAGTACTTC	CAWGRVLSAYEQYF
TRBJ2-3	14	TRBV11-3	TRBD2	TGTGCCAGCAGCTTAGTAGCGGGTACAGATACGCAGTATTTT	CASSLVAGTDTQYF
TRBJ2-7	14	TRBV6-1	-	TGTGCCAGCAGTAGTCCAAGAGTTCCCTACGAGCAGTACTTC	CASSSPRVPYEQYF
TRBJ2-1	16	TRBV7-3	TRBD2	TGTGCCAGCAGCCGCGCGGCGGGAGGGCTTTACAATGAGCAGTTCTTC	CASSRAAGGLYNEQFF
TRBJ1-1	14	TRBV7-8	-	TGTGCCAGCAGCCTACAGCAGGGAAACACTGAAGCTTTCTTT	CASSLQQGNTEAFF
TRBJ1-2	13	TRBV7-2	-	TGTGCCAGCAGCTCCTATACTAACTATGGCTACACCTTC	CASSSYTNYGYTF
TRBJ2-5	13	TRBV7-2	-	TGTGCCAGCAGCTTAGCGAGGCAAGAGACCCAGTACTTC	CASSLARQETQYF
TRBJ2-5	15	TRBV28	TRBD2	TGTGCCACCTCGGTCTCCCAGGGACTACAAGAGACCCAGTACTTC	CATSVSQGLQETQYF
TRBJ1-4	15	TRBV19	-	TGTGCCAGTAGTACGATTTCAGCGGGTAATGAAAAACTGTTTTTT	CASSTISAGNEKLFF
TRBJ2-3	15	TRBV5-1	TRBD1	TGCGCCAGCAGCCAGACGGACAGGGTGACAGATACGCAGTATTTT	CASSQTDRVTDTQYF
TRBJ1-6	14	TRBV10-2	TRBD1	TGCGCCAGTCGACAGGGGGTGCCAGGTTCACCCCTCCACTTT	CASRQGVPGSPLHF